This TCR beta chain was retrieved from a study of T cells in Graves' hyperthyroidism and ophthalmopathy. Over 18 months, lack of ophthalmopathy progression marked Graves' hyperthyroidism as stable. It was uncontrolled infection, other autoimmune disease, pregnancy or lactation that excluded patients. Fresh peripheral blood, approximately 9.6 ml, yielded the PBMCs. Study results and limitations: Most thyroid clonotypes expanded above 0.001 were also detected in blood.

This clonotype was seen a handful of times. Its antigen is as yet unknown. Germline CDR1 reads LNHDA; CDR2 reads SQIVND (reference sequence). The V end was cut by 5 bases, the J end by 3 bases, with 10 bases between. The CDR3 length is 13 residues. It was RNA transcripts that yielded the amplified TCR beta CDR3 regions. The primer set for the first-round RT-PCR of the TCR CDR3 was HTBI. TCRdb itself ran the multiplex PCR reads through MiXCR, one entry per CDR3 protein. This table holds over 700,000 distinct CDR3 sequences, over 35% found once. The chain has TRBV19 and TRBJ1-1; D is unresolved. This clonotype originated in a man younger than 35 with Graves' hyperthyroidism. Sequenced input: blood. This chain's CDR3 is CASSPLGHTEAFF. The CDR3 bases are TGTGCCAGTAGTCCCCTCGGGCACACTGAAGCTTTCTTT.